The 11 T cell receptor beta chains reported below all come from one sample, sequenced in a study of blood T cells in healthy people across ages. A second PCR, run for roughly 6 to 11 cycles, used a sample-barcoded 5' primer plus a J-beta primer mix. TCRdb re-called the 5' RACE reads through MiXCR, storing one row per CDR3 protein. The repertoire has over 950,000 distinct CDR3 sequences, around two fifths of them found once; the top ten carry around 13%. The sample taken for sequencing was blood. The source is a man younger than 35 in good health.

The chain uses TRBV12-3 or TRBV12-4 and TRBJ2-6; either TRBD1 or TRBD2 may supply D (5 bases each). The CDR3 is 14 amino acids. V was cut by 7 bases and J by 6 bases, with 13 bases left in between. The CDR3 here is CASNPDGAANVLTF. Written as DNA, the CDR3 is TGTGCCAGCAACCCGGACGGGGCGGCCAACGTCCTGACTTTC.

As to this clonotype: At one end the junction does not follow the germline gene, possibly because of a read error. The CDR3 nucleotides read TGTACCAGCAGCTTGGTTGGAGGACAGGGTACTGGGGCCAACGTCCTGACTTTC. Its protein is CTSSLVGGQGTGANVLTF. The J gene is TRBJ2-6, the V gene TRBV5-5; TRBD1 matches 8 bases. Per germline, CDR1 SGHKS and CDR2 YYEKEE (reference sequence). There are 18 residues in the CDR3.

This clonotype was found a few times. The rearrangement uses TRBV4-2 and TRBJ2-3, with D possibly being TRBD1 or TRBD2 (6 bases each). Germline V CDR1 and CDR2: LGHNA, YNFKEQ. The CDR3 is made up of 17 amino acids. Trimming pared 0 bases from V and 0 bases from J, leaving 13 bases between. Here the CDR3 DNA reads TGTGCCAGCAGCCAAGAAGAGGGGGGACTTAGCACAGATACGCAGTATTTT. Amino acids: CASSQEEGGLSTDTQYF.

To note about this clonotype: The junction differs from germline at one of its ends, possibly a read error. This chain links TRBV27 with TRBJ1-1, with D unresolved. CDR1 MNHEY and CDR2 SMNVEV come from the germline V gene (reference sequence). The CDR3 spans 15 residues. The CDR3: CTSSRNQAMNTEAFF. DNA for the CDR3: TGTACCAGCAGTAGGAACCAGGCAATGAACACTGAAGCTTTCTTT.

This clonotype was seen only a few times. This rearrangement joins TRBV4-3 to TRBJ2-7; 7 bases are shared with TRBD1. Germline CDR1 and CDR2: LGHNA and YSLEER. The CDR3 loop spans 13 amino acids. V lost 10 bases, J lost 3 bases, and 9 bases stayed unmatched. Written as DNA, the CDR3 is TGCGCCATGGGACAGTGGAGTTTCTACGAGCAGTACTTC. This codes for CAMGQWSFYEQYF.

This clonotype was picked up many times. The rearrangement links TRBV27 to TRBJ2-1; tentative D call: TRBD2 (5 bases). The germline gives CDR1 MNHEY, CDR2 SMNVEV (reference sequence). V lost 4 bases and J 0 bases, leaving 16 bases between the germline ends. The CDR3 totals 17 residues. The CDR3 DNA follows: TGTGCCAGCAGTTCCCCGACCATGGGGAGCTCCTACAATGAGCAGTTCTTC. It codes for CASSSPTMGSSYNEQFF.

As regards this clonotype: This may be a read error: a much more frequent sequence differs by one nucleotide. The CDR3 nucleotides are TGTGCCAGCAGCCAAGATAGACAGTCTATCTACGAGCAGTTCTTC. Residues: CASSQDRQSIYEQFF. The chain recombines TRBV4-2 with TRBJ2-1; tentative D call: TRBD1 (5 bases). Trimming cost V 0 bases and J 10 bases, with 16 bases left between them. Germline V gene sequence: CDR1 LGHNA, CDR2 YNFKEQ. This CDR3 is 15 amino acids long.

CDR3 nucleotide sequence: TGCAGCGTTAAACGAGAAATACCCTACGAGCAGTACTTC. This gives the protein CSVKREIPYEQYF. This chain joins TRBV29-1 and TRBJ2-7; D unresolved. This CDR3 is 13 amino acids long. CDR1 SQVTM and CDR2 ANQGSEA come from the germline V gene. Trimming took 5 bases from V and 2 from J, leaving 13 bases between them.

The chain combines TRBV9 with TRBJ1-5; TRBD1 is a possible D gene (5 bases). V shed 0 bases and J shed 5 bases, with 9 bases lying between them. Germline values: CDR1 SGDLS, CDR2 YYNGEE. This CDR3 has 14 residues. The CDR3 is CASSVGDPDQPQHF. CDR3 DNA sequence: TGTGCCAGCAGCGTAGGGGACCCAGATCAGCCCCAGCATTTT.

V is TRBV9 and J is TRBJ1-1; D gene ambiguous. This CDR3 region has 13 residues. Germline V gene data show CDR1 as SGDLS and CDR2 as YYNGEE. The V end lost 1 base, the J end lost 5 bases, and 9 bases lay between the germline ends. CDR3 in DNA: TGTGCCAGCAGCGTAAGTGGAGAGACTGAAGCTTTCTTT. It encodes CASSVSGETEAFF.

Only a few counts were recorded for this clonotype. The genes are TRBV4-3 and TRBJ2-7; TRBD1 is a possible D gene (6 bases). Germline V gene lookup returns CDR1 LGHNA and CDR2 YSLEER. V lost 0 bases, J lost 2 bases, and 14 bases lay in between. The CDR3 spans 16 residues. CDR3 nucleotide sequence: TGCGCCAGCAGCCAAGATTTTGACGGACAGACCTACGAGCAGTACTTC. Translated, it gives CASSQDFDGQTYEQYF.